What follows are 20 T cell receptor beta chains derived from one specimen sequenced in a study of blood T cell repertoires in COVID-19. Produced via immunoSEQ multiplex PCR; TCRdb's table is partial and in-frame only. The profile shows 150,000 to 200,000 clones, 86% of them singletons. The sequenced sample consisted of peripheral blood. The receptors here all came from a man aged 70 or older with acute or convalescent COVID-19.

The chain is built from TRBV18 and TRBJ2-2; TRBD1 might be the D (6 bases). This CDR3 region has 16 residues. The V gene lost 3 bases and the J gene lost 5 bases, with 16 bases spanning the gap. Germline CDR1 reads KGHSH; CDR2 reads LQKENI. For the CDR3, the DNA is TGTGCCAGCTCACCCCTTCAGGGGTTAAGTACCGGGGAGCTGTTTTTT. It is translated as CASSPLQGLSTGELFF.

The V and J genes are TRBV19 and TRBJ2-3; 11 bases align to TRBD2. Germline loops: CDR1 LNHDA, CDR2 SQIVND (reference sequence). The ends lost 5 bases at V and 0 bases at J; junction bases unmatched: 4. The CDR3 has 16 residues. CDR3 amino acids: CASSLGLAESTDTQYF. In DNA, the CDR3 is TGTGCCAGTAGTTTGGGACTAGCGGAGAGCACAGATACGCAGTATTTT.

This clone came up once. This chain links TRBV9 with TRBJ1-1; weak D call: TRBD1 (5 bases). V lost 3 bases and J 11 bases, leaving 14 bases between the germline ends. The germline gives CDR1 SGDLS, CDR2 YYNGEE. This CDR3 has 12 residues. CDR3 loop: CASSAGAQAAFF. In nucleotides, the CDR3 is TGTGCCAGCAGCGCTGGGGCACAGGCGGCTTTCTTT.

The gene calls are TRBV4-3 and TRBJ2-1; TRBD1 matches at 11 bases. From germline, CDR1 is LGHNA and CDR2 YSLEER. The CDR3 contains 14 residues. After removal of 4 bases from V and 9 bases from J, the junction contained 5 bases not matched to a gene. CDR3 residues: CASSLRTGGSEQFF. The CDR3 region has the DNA TGCGCCAGCAGCCTCCGGACAGGGGGCAGTGAGCAGTTCTTC.

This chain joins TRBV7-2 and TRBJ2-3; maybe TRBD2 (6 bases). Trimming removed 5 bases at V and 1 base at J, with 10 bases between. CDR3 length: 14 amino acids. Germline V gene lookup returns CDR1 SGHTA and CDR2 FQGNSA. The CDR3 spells CASSRGIGTDTQYF. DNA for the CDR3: TGTGCCAGCAGCCGGGGGATCGGCACAGATACGCAGTATTTT.

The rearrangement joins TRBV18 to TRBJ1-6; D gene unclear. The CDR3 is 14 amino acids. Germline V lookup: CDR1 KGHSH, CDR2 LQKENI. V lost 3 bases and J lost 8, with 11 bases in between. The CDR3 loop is CASSPDLVDSPLHF. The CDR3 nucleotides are TGTGCCAGCTCACCTGACTTGGTGGATTCACCCCTCCACTTT.

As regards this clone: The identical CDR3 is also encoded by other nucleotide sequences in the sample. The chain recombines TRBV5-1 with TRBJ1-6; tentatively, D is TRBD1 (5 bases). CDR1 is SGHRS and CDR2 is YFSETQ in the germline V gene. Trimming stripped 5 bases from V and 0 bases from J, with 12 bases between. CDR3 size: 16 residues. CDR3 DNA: TGCGCCAGCAGTCTCGGGGGAAGCTCCTATAATTCACCCCTCCACTTT. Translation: CASSLGGSSYNSPLHF.

The CDR3 DNA is TGTGCCAGCAGCTTTAACGGGGGGGATAATGAGCAGTTCTTC. Amino acid sequence: CASSFNGGDNEQFF. V and J are TRBV7-2 and TRBJ2-1, with 8 bases aligning to TRBD2. V lost 3 bases and J lost 7; bases outside the gene matches: 5. Germline-derived CDR1 and CDR2 are SGHTA and FQGNSA. This CDR3 contains 14 residues.

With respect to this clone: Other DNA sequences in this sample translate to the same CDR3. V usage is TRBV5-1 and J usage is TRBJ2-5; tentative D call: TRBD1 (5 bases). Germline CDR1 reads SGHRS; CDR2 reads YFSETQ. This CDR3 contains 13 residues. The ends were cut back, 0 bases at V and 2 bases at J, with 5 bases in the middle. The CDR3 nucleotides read TGCGCCAGCAGCTTGGGACAGCAAGAGACCCAGTACTTC. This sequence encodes CASSLGQQETQYF.

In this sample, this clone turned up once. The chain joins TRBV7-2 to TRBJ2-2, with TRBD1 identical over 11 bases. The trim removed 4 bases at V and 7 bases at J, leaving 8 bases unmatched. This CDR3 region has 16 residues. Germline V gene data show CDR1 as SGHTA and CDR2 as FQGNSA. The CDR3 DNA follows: TGTGCCAGCAGCTCAAGGACAGGGGGCGCGGACGGGGAGCTGTTTTTT. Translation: CASSSRTGGADGELFF.

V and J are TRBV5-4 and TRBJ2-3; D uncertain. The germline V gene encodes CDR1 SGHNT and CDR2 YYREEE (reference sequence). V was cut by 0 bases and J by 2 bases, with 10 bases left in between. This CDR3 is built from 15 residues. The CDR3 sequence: CASSLESTNTDTQYF. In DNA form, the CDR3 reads TGTGCCAGCAGCTTGGAGTCTACCAACACAGATACGCAGTATTTT.

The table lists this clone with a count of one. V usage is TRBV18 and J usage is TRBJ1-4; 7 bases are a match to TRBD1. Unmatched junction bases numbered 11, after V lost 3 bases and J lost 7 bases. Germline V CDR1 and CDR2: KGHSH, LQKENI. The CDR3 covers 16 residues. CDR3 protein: CASSPGQAPSGEKLFF. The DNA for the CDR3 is TGTGCCAGCTCACCTGGACAGGCCCCTTCGGGTGAAAAACTGTTTTTT.

CDR3 sequence: CASSQDIIYGYTF. In DNA form, the CDR3 reads TGTGCCAGCAGCCAAGATATAATCTATGGCTACACCTTC. V usage is TRBV3-1 (or the pseudogene TRBV3-2) and J usage is TRBJ1-2; D ambiguous. Germline V gene data show CDR1 as LGHDT and CDR2 as YNNKEL (reference sequence). The CDR3 runs 13 residues. V lost 0 bases and J lost 4, with 6 bases in between.

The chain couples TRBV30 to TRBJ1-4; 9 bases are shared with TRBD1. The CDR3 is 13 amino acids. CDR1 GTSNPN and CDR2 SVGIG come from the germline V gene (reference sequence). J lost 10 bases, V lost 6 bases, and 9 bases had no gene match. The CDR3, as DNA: TGTGCCTGTCAACCGGGACAGGGAGGAAAACTGTTTTTT. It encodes CACQPGQGGKLFF. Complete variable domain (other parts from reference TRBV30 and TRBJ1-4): SQTIHQWPATLVQPVGSPLSLECTVEGTSNPNLYWYRQAAGRGLQLLFYSVGIGQISSEVPQNLSASRPQDRQFILSSKKLLLSDSGFYLCACQPGQGGKLFFGSGTQLSVL.

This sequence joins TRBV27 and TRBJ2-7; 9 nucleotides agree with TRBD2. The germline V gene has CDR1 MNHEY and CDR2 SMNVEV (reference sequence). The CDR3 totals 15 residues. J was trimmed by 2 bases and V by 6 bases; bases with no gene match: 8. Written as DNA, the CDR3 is TGTGCCAGCAGCCCTAGTAGCGGGGGCCCCTACGAGCAGTACTTC. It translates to CASSPSSGGPYEQYF.

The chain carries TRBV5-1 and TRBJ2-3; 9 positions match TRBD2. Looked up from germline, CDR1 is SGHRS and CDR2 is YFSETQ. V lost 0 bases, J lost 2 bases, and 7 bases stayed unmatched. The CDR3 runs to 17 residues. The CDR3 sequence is CASSLGLAGALTDTQYF. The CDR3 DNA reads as TGCGCCAGCAGCTTGGGTTTAGCGGGGGCCCTCACAGATACGCAGTATTTT.

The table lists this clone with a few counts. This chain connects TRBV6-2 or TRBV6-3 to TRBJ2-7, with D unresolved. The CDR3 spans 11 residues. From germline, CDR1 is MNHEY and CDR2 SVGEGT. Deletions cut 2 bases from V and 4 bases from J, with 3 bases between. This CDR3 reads CASSYPYEQYF. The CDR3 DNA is TGTGCCAGCAGTTACCCATACGAGCAGTACTTC.

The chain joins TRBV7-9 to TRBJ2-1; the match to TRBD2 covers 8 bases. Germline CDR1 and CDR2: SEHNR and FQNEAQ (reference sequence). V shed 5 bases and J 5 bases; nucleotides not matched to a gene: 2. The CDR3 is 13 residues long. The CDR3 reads CASSPGGDNEQFF. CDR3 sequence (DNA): TGTGCCAGCAGCCCCGGGGGGGACAATGAGCAGTTCTTC. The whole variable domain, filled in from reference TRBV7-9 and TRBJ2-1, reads DTGVSQNPRHKITKRGQNVTFRCDPISEHNRLYWYRQTLGQGPEFLTYFQNEAQLEKSRLLSDRFSAERPKGSFSTLEIQRTEQGDSAMYLCASSPGGDNEQFFGPGTRLTVL.

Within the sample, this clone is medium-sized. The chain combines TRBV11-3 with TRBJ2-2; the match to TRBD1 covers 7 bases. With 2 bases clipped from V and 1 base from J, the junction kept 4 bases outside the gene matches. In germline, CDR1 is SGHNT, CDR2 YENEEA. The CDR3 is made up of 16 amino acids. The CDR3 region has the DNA TGTGCCAGCAGCTTACAAGCAGGGGGGAACACCGGGGAGCTGTTTTTT. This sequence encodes CASSLQAGGNTGELFF.

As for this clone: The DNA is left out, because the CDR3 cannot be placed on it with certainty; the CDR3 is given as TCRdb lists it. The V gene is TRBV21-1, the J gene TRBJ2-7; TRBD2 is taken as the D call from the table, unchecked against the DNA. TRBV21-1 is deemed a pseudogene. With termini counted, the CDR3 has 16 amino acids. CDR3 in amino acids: CASSALVASGSYEQYF.